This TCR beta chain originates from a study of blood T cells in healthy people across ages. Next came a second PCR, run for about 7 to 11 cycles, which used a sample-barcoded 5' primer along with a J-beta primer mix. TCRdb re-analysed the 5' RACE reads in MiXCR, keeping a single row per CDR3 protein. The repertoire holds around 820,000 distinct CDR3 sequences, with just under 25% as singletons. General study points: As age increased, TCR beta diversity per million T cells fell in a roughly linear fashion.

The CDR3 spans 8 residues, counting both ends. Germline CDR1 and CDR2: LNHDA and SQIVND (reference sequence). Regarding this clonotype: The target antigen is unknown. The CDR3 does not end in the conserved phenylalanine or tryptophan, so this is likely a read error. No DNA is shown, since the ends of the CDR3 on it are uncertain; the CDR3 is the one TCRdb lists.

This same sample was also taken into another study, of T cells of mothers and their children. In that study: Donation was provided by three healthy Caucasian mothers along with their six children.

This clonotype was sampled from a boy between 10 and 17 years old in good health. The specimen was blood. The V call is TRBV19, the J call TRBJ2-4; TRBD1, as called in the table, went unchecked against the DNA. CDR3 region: CASSIEGV.